This paragraph reports one T cell receptor (beta chain). This CDR3 is 12 amino acids long. Germline V lookup: CDR1 MNHEY, CDR2 SMNVEV (reference sequence). Trimming pared 8 bases from V and 3 bases from J, leaving 8 bases between. In the authors' methods: Amplification with reference gene primers provided the estimates of nucleated cell counts. Assay: immunoSEQ multiplex PCR; the TCRdb copy retains only in-frame clones and omits some. V and J calls and clone size follow that table, whereas D and trimming were derived from the DNA. The repertoire consists of 130,000 to 150,000 clones, with about 87% occurring once and the leading ten covering 1.7%. The source of the sample is a study of blood T cell repertoires in COVID-19. The overall study: Italy, Spain and the United States were the sources of the convalescent and acute COVID-19 samples.

Sequences were obtained from peripheral blood. The TCR comes from a woman between 45 and 65 years old with acute or convalescent COVID-19. The rearrangement joins TRBV27 to TRBJ1-5; D unclear. The CDR3 sequence is CASSGNNQPQHF. In nucleotides, the CDR3 is TGTGCCAGCTCGGGTAACAATCAGCCCCAGCATTTT.